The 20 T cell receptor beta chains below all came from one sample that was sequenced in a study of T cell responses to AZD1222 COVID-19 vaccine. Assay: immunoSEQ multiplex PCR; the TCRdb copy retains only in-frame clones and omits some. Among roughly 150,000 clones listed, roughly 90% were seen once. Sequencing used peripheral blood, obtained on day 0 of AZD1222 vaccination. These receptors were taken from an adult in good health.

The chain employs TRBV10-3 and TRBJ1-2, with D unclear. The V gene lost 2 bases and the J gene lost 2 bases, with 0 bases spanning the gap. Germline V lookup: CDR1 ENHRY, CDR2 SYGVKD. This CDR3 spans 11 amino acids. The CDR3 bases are TGTGCCATCAGTGAGAACTATGGCTACACCTTC. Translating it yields CAISENYGYTF.

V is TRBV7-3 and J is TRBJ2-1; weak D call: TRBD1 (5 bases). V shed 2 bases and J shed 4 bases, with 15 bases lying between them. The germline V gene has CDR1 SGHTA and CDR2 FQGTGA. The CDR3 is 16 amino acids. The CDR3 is CASSLEAAGPYNEQFF. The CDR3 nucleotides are TGTGCCAGCAGCTTAGAGGCGGCAGGGCCATACAATGAGCAGTTCTTC.

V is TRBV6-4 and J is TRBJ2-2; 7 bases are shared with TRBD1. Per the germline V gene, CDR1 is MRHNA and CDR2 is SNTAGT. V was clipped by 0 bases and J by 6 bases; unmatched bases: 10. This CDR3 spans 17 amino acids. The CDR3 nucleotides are TGTGCCAGCAGTGACTCGTTTAACAGGGGTACCGCCGGGGAGCTGTTTTTT. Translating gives CASSDSFNRGTAGELFF.

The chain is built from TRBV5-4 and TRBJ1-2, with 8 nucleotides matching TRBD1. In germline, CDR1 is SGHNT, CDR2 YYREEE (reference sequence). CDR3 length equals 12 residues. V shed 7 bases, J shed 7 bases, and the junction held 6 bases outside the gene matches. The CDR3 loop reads CASGTGGIGYTF. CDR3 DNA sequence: TGTGCCAGCGGTACAGGGGGGATTGGCTACACCTTC. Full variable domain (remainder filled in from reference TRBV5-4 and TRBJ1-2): ETGVTQSPTHLIKTRGQQVTLRCSSQSGHNTVSWYQQALGQGPQFIFQYYREEENGRGNFPPRFSGLQFPNYSSELNVNALELDDSALYLCASGTGGIGYTFGSGTRLTVV.

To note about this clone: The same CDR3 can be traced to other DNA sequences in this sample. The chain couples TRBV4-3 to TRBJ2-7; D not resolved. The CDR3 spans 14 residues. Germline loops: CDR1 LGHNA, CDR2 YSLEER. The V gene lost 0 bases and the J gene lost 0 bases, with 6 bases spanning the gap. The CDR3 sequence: CASSQDSGSYEQYF. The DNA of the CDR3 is TGCGCCAGCAGCCAAGATTCGGGCTCCTACGAGCAGTACTTC.

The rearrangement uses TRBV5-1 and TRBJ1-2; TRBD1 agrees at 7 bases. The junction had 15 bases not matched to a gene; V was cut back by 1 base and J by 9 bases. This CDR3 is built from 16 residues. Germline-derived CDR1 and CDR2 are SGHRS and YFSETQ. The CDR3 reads CASSLTGTALLRRYTF. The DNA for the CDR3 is TGCGCCAGCAGCTTGACTGGGACAGCCTTACTTCGTCGCTACACCTTC.

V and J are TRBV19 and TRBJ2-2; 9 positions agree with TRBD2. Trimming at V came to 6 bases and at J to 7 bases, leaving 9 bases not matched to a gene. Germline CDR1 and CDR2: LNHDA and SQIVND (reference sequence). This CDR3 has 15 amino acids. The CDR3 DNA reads TGTGCCAGTAGGCACAGGATTAGCGGGGGCGGGGAGCTGTTTTTT. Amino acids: CASRHRISGGGELFF.

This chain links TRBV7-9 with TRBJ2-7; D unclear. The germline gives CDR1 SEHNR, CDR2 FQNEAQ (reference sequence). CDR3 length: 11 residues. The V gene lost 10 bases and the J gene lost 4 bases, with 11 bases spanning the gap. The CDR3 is CATLRGYEQYF. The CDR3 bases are TGTGCCACCCTTCGCGGATACGAGCAGTACTTC.

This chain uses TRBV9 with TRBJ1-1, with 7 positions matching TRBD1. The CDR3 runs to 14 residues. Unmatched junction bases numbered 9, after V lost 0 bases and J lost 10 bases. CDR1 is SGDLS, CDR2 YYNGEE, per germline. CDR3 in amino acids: CASSVEGGRGTAFF. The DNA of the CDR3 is TGTGCCAGCAGCGTAGAAGGGGGCAGGGGGACAGCTTTCTTT. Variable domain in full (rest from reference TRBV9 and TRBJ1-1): DSGVTQTPKHLITATGQRVTLRCSPRSGDLSVYWYQQSLDQGLQFLIQYYNGEERAKGNILERFSAQQFPDLHSELNLSSLELGDSALYFCASSVEGGRGTAFFGQGTRLTVV.

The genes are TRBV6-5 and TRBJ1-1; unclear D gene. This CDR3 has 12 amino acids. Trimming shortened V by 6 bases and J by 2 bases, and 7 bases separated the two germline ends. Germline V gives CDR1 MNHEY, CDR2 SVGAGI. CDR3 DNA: TGTGCCAGCAGCAGGATCAACACTGAAGCTTTCTTT. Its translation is CASSRINTEAFF.

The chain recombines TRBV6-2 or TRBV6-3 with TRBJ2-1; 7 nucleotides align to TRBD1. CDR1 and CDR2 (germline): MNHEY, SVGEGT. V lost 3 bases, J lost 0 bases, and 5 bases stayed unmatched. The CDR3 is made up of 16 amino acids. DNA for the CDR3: TGTGCCAGCAGTTATACAGGGGCGAGCTCCTACAATGAGCAGTTCTTC. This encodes CASSYTGASSYNEQFF.

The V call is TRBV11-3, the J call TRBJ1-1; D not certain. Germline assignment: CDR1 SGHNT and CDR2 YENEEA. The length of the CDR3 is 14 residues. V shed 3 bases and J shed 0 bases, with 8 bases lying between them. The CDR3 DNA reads TGTGCCAGCAGCTTGAGCGGGATGAACACTGAAGCTTTCTTT. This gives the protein CASSLSGMNTEAFF.

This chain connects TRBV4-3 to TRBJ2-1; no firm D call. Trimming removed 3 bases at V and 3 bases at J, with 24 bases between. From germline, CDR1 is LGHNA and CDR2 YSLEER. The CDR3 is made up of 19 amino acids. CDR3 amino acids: CASSHPYVQDYPYYNEQFF. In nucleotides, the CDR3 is TGCGCCAGCAGCCACCCTTATGTTCAGGATTACCCTTACTACAATGAGCAGTTCTTC.

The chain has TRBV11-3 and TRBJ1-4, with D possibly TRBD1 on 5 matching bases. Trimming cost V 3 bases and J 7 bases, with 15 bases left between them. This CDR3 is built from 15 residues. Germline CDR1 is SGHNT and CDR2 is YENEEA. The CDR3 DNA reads TGTGCCAGCAGCTTCCGACAGAGGGGAGGTGAAAAACTGTTTTTT. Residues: CASSFRQRGGEKLFF. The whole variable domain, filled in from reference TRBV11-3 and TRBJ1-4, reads EAGVVQSPRYKIIEKKQPVAFWCNPISGHNTLYWYLQNLGQGPELLIRYENEEAVDDSQLPKDRFSAERLKGVDSTLKIQPAELGDSAVYLCASSFRQRGGEKLFFGSGTQLSVL.

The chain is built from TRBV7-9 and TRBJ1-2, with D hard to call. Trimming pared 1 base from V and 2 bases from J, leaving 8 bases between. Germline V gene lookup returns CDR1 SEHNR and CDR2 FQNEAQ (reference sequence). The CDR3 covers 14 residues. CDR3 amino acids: CASSLEHDNYGYTF. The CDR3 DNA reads TGTGCCAGCAGCTTAGAGCACGACAACTATGGCTACACCTTC.

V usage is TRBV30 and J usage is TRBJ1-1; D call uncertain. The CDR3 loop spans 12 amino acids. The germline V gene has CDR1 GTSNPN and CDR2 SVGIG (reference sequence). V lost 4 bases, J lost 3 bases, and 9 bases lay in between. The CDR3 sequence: CAWTWRDTEAFF. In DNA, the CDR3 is TGTGCCTGGACTTGGAGGGACACTGAAGCTTTCTTT.

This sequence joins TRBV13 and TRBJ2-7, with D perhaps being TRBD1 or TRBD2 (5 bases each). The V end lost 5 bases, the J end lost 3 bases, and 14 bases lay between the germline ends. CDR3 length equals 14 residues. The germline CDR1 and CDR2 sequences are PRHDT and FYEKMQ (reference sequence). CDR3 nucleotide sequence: TGTGCCAGCAGCCCCGGGACGGCAAACTACGAGCAGTACTTC. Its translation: CASSPGTANYEQYF. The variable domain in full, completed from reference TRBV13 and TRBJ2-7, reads AAGVIQSPRHLIKEKRETATLKCYPIPRHDTVYWYQQGPGQDPQFLISFYEKMQSDKGSIPDRFSAQQFSDYHSELNMSSLELGDSALYFCASSPGTANYEQYFGPGTRLTVT.

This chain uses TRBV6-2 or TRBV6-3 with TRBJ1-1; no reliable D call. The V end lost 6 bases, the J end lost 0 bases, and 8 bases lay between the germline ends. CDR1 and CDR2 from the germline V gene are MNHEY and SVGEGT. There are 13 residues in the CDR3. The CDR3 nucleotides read TGTGCCAGCAGCCCCGACATGAACACTGAAGCTTTCTTT. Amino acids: CASSPDMNTEAFF.

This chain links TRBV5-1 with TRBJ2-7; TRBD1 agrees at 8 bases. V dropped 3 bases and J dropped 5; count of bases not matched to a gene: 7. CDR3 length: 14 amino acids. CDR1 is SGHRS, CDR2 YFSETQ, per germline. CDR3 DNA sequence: TGCGCCAGCAGCTCAATCAGGGGGCGCGACGAGCAGTACTTC. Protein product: CASSSIRGRDEQYF.

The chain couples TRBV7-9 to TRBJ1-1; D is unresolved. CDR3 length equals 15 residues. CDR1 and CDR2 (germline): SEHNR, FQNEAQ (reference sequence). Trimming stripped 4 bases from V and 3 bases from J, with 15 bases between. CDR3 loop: CASSYGVGMDTEAFF. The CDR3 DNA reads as TGTGCCAGCAGCTACGGGGTGGGGATGGACACTGAAGCTTTCTTT. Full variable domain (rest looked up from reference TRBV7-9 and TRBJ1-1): DTGVSQNPRHKITKRGQNVTFRCDPISEHNRLYWYRQTLGQGPEFLTYFQNEAQLEKSRLLSDRFSAERPKGSFSTLEIQRTEQGDSAMYLCASSYGVGMDTEAFFGQGTRLTVV.